Listed below are T cell receptor beta chains from one sample, sequenced in a study of blood T cell repertoires in COVID-19. Profiled with immunoSEQ multiplex PCR; TCRdb holds only in-frame clones, not every one. Among fewer than 200,000 clones listed, approximately 85% were seen once. Sequences were obtained from peripheral blood. The receptors were gathered from an older woman with acute or convalescent COVID-19. Each CDR3 is given with its conserved first and last residue. D genes are given only for firm matches. The size field is filled for only some rows; it gives once, few, many or a size class.

cdr3_nt,cdr3_aa,clone_size,d_call,v_call,j_call
TGTGCCAGTAGTATAACCTCCAGTGAGGGTGGGAATACGCAGTATTTT,CASSITSSEGGNTQYF,.,.,TRBV19,TRBJ2-3
TGTGCCAGCAGCCAAGATCGCGGGGGTAGCTATGGCTACACCTTC,CASSQDRGGSYGYTF,few,.,TRBV14,TRBJ1-2
TGTGCCAGCACAGGCTCTGGGGCCAACGTCCTGACTTTC,CASTGSGANVLTF,once,.,TRBV28,TRBJ2-6
TGCGCCAGCAGCTCGGGAACACTCTTCCTGGATACGCAGTATTTT,CASSSGTLFLDTQYF,.,.,TRBV5-1,TRBJ2-3
TGTGCCAGCAGCGTACTTGACAGGACGTACAATGAGCAGTTCTTC,CASSVLDRTYNEQFF,.,.,TRBV9,TRBJ2-1
TGTGCCAGCAGCTTAGAAGCCTGGGAGACCCAGTACTTC,CASSLEAWETQYF,.,.,TRBV7-9,TRBJ2-5
TGTGCCAGCAGTTTGGACAGGGCCACTGAAGCTTTCTTT,CASSLDRATEAFF,once,TRBD1,TRBV11-3,TRBJ1-1
TGTGCCAGCAGTTACGGCGGGAGGGGGAACAATGAGCAGTTCTTC,CASSYGGRGNNEQFF,.,TRBD2,TRBV6-5,TRBJ2-1
TGTGCCAGCAGTTTAGACAGGCACACTGAAGCTTTCTTT,CASSLDRHTEAFF,.,.,TRBV6-5,TRBJ1-1
TGCGCCAGCAGCTTGAAAGCGAGCACCGGGGAGCTGTTTTTT,CASSLKASTGELFF,.,.,TRBV5-1,TRBJ2-2
TGTGCCAGCAGTTTGGGGCCCGCAGTGAACACTGAAGCTTTCTTT,CASSLGPAVNTEAFF,.,.,TRBV28,TRBJ1-1
TGTGCCACCGATACGACAGGGGGATTATATGGCTACACCTTC,CATDTTGGLYGYTF,.,TRBD1,TRBV6-5,TRBJ1-2
TGTGCCAGCAGCCCGGACAGGGTCTATGGCTACACCTTC,CASSPDRVYGYTF,.,TRBD1,TRBV14,TRBJ1-2
TGTGCCAGTAGCCTTCTGCACGGGCAGCCCCAGCATTTT,CASSLLHGQPQHF,.,.,TRBV19,TRBJ1-5
TGTGCCAGCAGCCATTGGGACAGGAGAACCTACGAGCAGTACTTC,CASSHWDRRTYEQYF,.,TRBD1,TRBV3-1/TRBV3-2,TRBJ2-7
TGCGCCAGCAGATCGGGGGGAGGGCCGGTCAATGAGCAGTTCTTC,CASRSGGGPVNEQFF,.,TRBD2,TRBV5-1,TRBJ2-1
TGTGCCAGCAGCTTTGAGGGAGAGAGGACCGGGGAGCTGTTTTTT,CASSFEGERTGELFF,.,.,TRBV5-4,TRBJ2-2
TGTGCCAGCAGTTTAGGGGGGTGGAACACTGAAGCTTTCTTT,CASSLGGWNTEAFF,.,.,TRBV28,TRBJ1-1
TGTGCCAGCAGCTTAAGACGGGGAACTGAAGCTTTCTTT,CASSLRRGTEAFF,.,.,TRBV7-8,TRBJ1-1
TGTGCCAGCGCTCCCAGTAGCACAGATACGCAGTATTTT,CASAPSSTDTQYF,.,.,TRBV11-3,TRBJ2-3
TGCAGCGTTACCGACACCCTCAATCAGCCCCAGCATTTT,CSVTDTLNQPQHF,.,.,TRBV29-1,TRBJ1-5
TGCGCCAGCGGGGGGACTTTCCAAGAGACCCAGTACTTC,CASGGTFQETQYF,.,.,TRBV5-1,TRBJ2-5
TGTGCCAGCTCACCAGGGACAGGGGTTTCACCCCTCCACTTT,CASSPGTGVSPLHF,once,TRBD1,TRBV18,TRBJ1-6
TGTGCCAGCAGCCTCTACGGGGGGGATCAGCCCCAGCATTTT,CASSLYGGDQPQHF,.,.,TRBV9,TRBJ1-5
TGTGCCAGCAGTGGAAGCGGGATTCTTGAGCAGTTCTTC,CASSGSGILEQFF,.,TRBD2,TRBV11-3,TRBJ2-1
TGTGCCACGGGACAGGGGAAGGGAGTGAGCACTGAAGCTTTCTTT,CATGQGKGVSTEAFF,.,TRBD1,TRBV25-1,TRBJ1-1
TGTGCCAGCAGTGATGGGGCAGGGTATAGCAATCAGCCCCAGCATTTT,CASSDGAGYSNQPQHF,once,.,TRBV2,TRBJ1-5
TGTGCCAGCAGCCAGAACAGGGTCGTGGGAACTGAAGCTTTCTTT,CASSQNRVVGTEAFF,few,.,TRBV2,TRBJ1-1
TGTGCCAGCAGTTGGACTATTAGCTCCTACGAGCAGTACTTC,CASSWTISSYEQYF,.,.,TRBV6-5,TRBJ2-7
TGTGCCAGTAGTATAGTAACAGATACGCAGTATTTT,CASSIVTDTQYF,.,.,TRBV19,TRBJ2-3
TGTGCCAGCAGTTTCAAGCTCTCAGAGACCCAGTACTTC,CASSFKLSETQYF,.,.,TRBV27,TRBJ2-5
TGTGCCAGCAGGGGAGATTTGGCTGAAGCTTTCTTT,CASRGDLAEAFF,.,.,TRBV2,TRBJ1-1
TGTGCCAGCAGTGGAATCGACAAGCCGAACTATGGCTACACCTTC,CASSGIDKPNYGYTF,.,.,TRBV3-1/TRBV3-2,TRBJ1-2